This record looks at one T cell receptor (beta chain) sequence and its context. Its matching antigen is unknown. The sample belongs to a study of T cell repertoires and HLA-DP antigens. General study results and limits: Against one allele, clones undetected before culture averaged about 34%; against the other, roughly 51%.

Assay used: immunoSEQ multiplex PCR; TCRdb lists only in-frame clones, some missing. The sample lists fewer than 95,000 clones, roughly 86% occurring once. The CDR3 is 13 residues long. V dropped 7 bases and J dropped 3; count of bases not matched to a gene: 5. CDR1 is MNHNS, CDR2 SASEGT, per germline. Material for sequencing was CD4+ T cells from PBMCs. J is TRBJ1-1 and V is TRBV6-1; TRBD1 matches at 7 bases. This TCR was sampled from a man in his forties or fifties in good health and CMV-seronegative. CDR3 coding DNA: TGTGCCAGCATTGCAGGGGGGGACACTGAAGCTTTCTTT. Translation: CASIAGGDTEAFF.